The clone carrying this TCR beta chain was seen a handful of times. Its matching antigen is unknown. The entirety of the isolated RNA underwent reverse transcription, so expressed TCRB transcripts were sequenced. The average read count of naive, central memory and regulatory T cell samples was approximately 3.9 million. Sequencing used immunoSEQ multiplex PCR; TCRdb keeps in-frame clones, though not all of them. Found here are more than 150,000 clones, about 12% of them singletons; the top ten hold around 0.63%. These data belong to a study of beta chain features in type 1 diabetes. The J segment lost 4 bases and the V segment lost 4 bases, leaving 10 bases of the junction unmatched. Germline assignment: CDR1 LGHNA and CDR2 YSLEER. CDR3 length: 16 amino acids. Broader study findings: Overrepresentation of cells with high TCR expression could result from cDNA sequencing. For Type 1 diabetes patients, all four CD4+ subsets carried TCRB CDR3s that were moderately but significantly shorter.

The origin of this receptor is a woman under 30 in good health. Material: central memory CD4+ T cells from blood. This chain uses TRBV4-3 with TRBJ2-3; 8 bases are a match to TRBD1. The CDR3 nucleotides read TGCGCCAGCAGCCCCCTGGACAGGGAAGAAGCAGATACGCAGTATTTT. As protein: CASSPLDREEADTQYF.